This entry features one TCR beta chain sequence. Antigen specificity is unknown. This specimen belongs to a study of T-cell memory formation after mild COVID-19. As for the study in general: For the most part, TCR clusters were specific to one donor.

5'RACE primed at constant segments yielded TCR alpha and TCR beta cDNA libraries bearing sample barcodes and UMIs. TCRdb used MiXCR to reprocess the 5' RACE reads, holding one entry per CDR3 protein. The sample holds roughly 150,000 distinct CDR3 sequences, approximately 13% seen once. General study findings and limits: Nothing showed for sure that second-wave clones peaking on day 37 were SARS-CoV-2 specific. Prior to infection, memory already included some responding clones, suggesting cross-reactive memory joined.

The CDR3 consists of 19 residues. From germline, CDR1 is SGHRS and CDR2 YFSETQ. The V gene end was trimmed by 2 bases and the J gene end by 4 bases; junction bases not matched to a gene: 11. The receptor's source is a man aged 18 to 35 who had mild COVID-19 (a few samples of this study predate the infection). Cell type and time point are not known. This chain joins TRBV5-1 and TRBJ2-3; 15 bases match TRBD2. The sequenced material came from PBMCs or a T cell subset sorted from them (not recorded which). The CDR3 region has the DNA TGCGCCAGCAGCTTTGGACTAGCGGGGGGGCAGGGATTCGCAGATACGCAGTATTTT. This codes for CASSFGLAGGQGFADTQYF.